What follows is one T cell receptor (beta chain) and its context. What this receptor recognizes is not known. No base quality information exists; no much larger clone differs at one position. Measured from the cysteine to the phenylalanine, the CDR3 is 14 residues long. The kept DNA is CDR3 alone, 42 bases in frame from the first base. Trimming at the junction amounts to 1 base on V and 0 bases on J, and the germline ends lie 6 bases apart. Per the germline V gene, SGHDN is the CDR1 and FVKESK is the CDR2. Each collaborating institution followed its own protocols to collect whole blood in K2EDTA tubes. For TCRbeta analysis, collaborators shipped samples in one of three forms: frozen whole blood, isolated PBMCs, or DNA extracted from either of those sample types. TCRbeta CDR3 regions were amplified from genomic DNA by means of the immunoSEQ Assay, a bias-controlled multiplex PCR. The paper's processing steps were these. Within the assay, amplification of reference gene primers was used to estimate how many nucleated cells each sample contained. To quantify the absolute abundance of each unique TCRbeta CDR3 rearrangement, sequence reads were collapsed and filtered. Productive Simpson clonality was computed per sample as the square root of Simpson's diversity index over productive rearrangements. What TCRdb holds here is the immuneACCESS table cut down to in-frame rearrangements. Part of the clones is not present; checked against another copy, under half of the missing clones reflect an unresolved V gene, and the others are unexplained. Clonal size and the V and J genes are those of that table, whereas D and trimming came from the DNA. Present in this sample are tens of thousands of clones, 80% to 90% of which were seen just once. The ten largest account for 25% to 30% of the sample.

This sample was taken from a study of blood T cell repertoires in COVID-19 (dated by TCRdb to 2018 to 2020). Context from the whole study: Collaborator samples came from the United States, Italy and Spain and covered acute and convalescent phases of COVID-19. The material from the prospective study consisted of cDNA or gDNA derived from T cells, B-cell-depleted T cells, or PBMCs. A freely available public database, intended as a resource for researchers studying the immune response to SARS-CoV-2, is where the repertoires were released. Sample metadata almost always included a de-identified subject ID, COVID-19 status, age in years and sex. The dataset comprised deeply sampled blood TCRbeta repertoires from subjects exposed to, actively infected with, or recovered from COVID-19. HLA class I and class II types, where available, came from metadata supplied by the sample provider rather than from assay-based typing. The samples were drawn from the first 160 participants of the ongoing ImmuneRACE study and from 1,254 subjects provided by 6 global collaborators. The paper's findings and limits, for the study overall: The amount of clinical and demographic metadata varied by source and participant and was provided uncurated.

Sequencing was done on a sample of peripheral blood. The receptor was derived from a man aged 45 to 65 with active or convalescent COVID-19. The V and J genes are TRBV14 and TRBJ1-2, with no reliable assignment of the D segment. The nucleotides are TGTGCCAGCAGCCAAGGTGGGCCTAACTATGGCTACACCTTC. This codes for CASSQGGPNYGYTF.